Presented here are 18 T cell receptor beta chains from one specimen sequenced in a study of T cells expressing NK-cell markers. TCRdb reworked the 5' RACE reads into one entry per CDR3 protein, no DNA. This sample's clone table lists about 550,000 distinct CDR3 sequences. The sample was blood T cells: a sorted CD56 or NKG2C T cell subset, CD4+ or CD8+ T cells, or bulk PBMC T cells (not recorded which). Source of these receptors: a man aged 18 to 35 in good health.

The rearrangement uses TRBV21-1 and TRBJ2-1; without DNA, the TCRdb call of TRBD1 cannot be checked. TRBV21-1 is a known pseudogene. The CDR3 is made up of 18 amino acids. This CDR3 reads CASSKPPKVGQQYNEQFF.

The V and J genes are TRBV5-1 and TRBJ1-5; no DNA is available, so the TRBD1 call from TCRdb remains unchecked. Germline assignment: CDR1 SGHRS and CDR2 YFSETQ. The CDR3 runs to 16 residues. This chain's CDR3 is CASSSHHQGANQPQHF.

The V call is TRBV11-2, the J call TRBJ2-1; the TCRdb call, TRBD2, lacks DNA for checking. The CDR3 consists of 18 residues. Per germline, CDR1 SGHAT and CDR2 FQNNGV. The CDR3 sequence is CASSLGTSGRGSYNEQFF. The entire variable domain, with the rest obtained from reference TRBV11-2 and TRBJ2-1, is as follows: EAGVAQSPRYKIIEKRQSVAFWCNPISGHATLYWYQQILGQGPKLLIQFQNNGVVDDSQLPKDRFSAERLKGVDSTLKIQPAKLEDSAVYLCASSLGTSGRGSYNEQFFGPGTRLTVL.

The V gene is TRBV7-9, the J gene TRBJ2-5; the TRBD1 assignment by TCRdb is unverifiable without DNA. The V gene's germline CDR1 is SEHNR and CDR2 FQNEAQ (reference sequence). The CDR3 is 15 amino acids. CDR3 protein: CASSPTGGARETQYF.

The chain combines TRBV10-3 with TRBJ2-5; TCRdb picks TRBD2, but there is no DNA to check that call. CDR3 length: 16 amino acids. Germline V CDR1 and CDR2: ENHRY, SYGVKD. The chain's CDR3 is CAISVAAGRGAETQYF.

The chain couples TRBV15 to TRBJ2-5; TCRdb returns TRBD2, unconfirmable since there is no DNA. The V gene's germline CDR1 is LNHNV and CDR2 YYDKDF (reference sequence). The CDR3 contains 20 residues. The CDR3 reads CATSRAGRLAGGPSEETQYF.

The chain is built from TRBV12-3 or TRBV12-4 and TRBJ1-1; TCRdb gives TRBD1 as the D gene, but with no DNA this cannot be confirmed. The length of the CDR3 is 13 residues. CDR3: CASSPRDWTEAFF.

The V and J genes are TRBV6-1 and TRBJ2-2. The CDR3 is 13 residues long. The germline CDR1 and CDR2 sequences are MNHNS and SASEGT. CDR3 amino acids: CASSPYRPGELFF.

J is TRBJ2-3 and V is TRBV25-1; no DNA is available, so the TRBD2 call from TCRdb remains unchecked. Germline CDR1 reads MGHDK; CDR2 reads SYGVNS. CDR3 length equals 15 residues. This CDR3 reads CASSDYSGSGDTQYF.

CDR3 protein: CASSPGRDYPYEQYF. The chain couples TRBV5-5 to TRBJ2-7; TCRdb's assignment of TRBD2 cannot be checked, as there is no DNA. The CDR3 is 15 residues long. Germline V gene sequence: CDR1 SGHKS, CDR2 YYEKEE (reference sequence).

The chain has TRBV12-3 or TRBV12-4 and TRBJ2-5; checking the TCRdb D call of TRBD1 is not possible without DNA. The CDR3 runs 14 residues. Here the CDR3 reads CASARGQGGMTQYF.

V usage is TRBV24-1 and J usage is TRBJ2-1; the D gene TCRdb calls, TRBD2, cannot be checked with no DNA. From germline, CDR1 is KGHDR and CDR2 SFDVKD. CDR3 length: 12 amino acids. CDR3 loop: CASAGGGNEQFF.

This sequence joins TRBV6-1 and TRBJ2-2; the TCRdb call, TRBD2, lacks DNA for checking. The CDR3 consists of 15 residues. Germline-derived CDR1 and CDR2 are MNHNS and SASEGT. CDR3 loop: CASRQTSGSHGELFF.

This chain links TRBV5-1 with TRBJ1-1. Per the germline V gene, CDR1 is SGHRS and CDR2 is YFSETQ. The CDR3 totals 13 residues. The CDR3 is CASSPRGPTKAFF. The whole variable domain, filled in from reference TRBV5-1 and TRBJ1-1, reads KAGVTQTPRYLIKTRGQQVTLSCSPISGHRSVSWYQQTPGQGLQFLFEYFSETQRNKGNFPGRFSGRQFSNSRSEMNVSTLELGDSALYLCASSPRGPTKAFFGQGTRLTVV.

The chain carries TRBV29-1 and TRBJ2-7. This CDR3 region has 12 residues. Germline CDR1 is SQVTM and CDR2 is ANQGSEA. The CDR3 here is CSTQSNSYEQYF.

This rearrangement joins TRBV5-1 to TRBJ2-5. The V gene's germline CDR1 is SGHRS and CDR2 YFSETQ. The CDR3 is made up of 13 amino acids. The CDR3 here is CASSLDNEGTQYF.

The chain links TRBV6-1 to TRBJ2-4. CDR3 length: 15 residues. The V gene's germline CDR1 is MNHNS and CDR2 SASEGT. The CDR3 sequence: CASSEAVGAKNIQYF.

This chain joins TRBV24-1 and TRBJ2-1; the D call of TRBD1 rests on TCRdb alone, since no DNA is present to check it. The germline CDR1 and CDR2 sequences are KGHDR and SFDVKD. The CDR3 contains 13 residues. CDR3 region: CATRTGDMVEQFF.